The T cell receptor beta chain described here comes from a study of neurological immune-mediated disorders. The study's findings and limits: When repertoires were grouped phylogenetically, those of 18 of 34 multiple sclerosis patients fell into one related-CDR3 cluster, a possible signature. HTLV-1-associated myelopathy ranked highest for TCR clonal expansion and multiple sclerosis lowest, beneath healthy controls.

This clonotype was recorded at least ten times. Its antigen is not known. The CDR3 is 14 residues long. V was shortened by 2 bases and J by 9 bases, with 16 bases between the two germline ends. CDR1 and CDR2 from the germline V gene are MDHEN and SYDVKM. The unsorted libraries originated from 2 million PBMCs kept at -80 C. A 10-nucleotide random UMI tagged transcripts in template-switch 5'RACE cDNA synthesis. One entry per CDR3 protein, called by TCRdb with MiXCR from the 5' RACE reads. The sample consists of tens of thousands of distinct CDR3 sequences, approximately 2.8% of them appearing once. This chain connects TRBV28 to TRBJ2-5, with D perhaps TRBD1 (5 bases). The sequence was collected from a woman aged 45-59 years with multiple sclerosis. Sequenced: PBMCs. CDR3 nucleotides: TGTGCCAGCAGTTTAAGGGGCCCCCGTGGGGCCCAGTACTTC. Its translation is CASSLRGPRGAQYF.